Below are 9 T cell receptor beta chains sequenced from a single sample in a study of blood T cell repertoires in COVID-19. Libraries were prepared by immunoSEQ multiplex PCR; TCRdb keeps only in-frame clonotypes and omits some of them. The sample lists about 180,000 clones, 70% to 80% occurring once. The sequencing input was PBMCs or T cells enriched from blood (not recorded which). Source of these receptors: a man aged 60-69 years who had been exposed to COVID-19.

This rearrangement joins TRBV27 to TRBJ1-1; TRBD1 is a possible D gene (6 bases). V lost 6 bases, J lost 1 base, and 15 bases lay in between. CDR3 length equals 15 residues. Germline V lookup: CDR1 MNHEY, CDR2 SMNVEV (reference sequence). The CDR3 DNA reads TGTGCCAGCAGGCGACAGGAGGCGGGGAACACTGAAGCTTTCTTT. As protein: CASRRQEAGNTEAFF.

This clone was seen at least ten times. The rearrangement uses TRBV7-8 and TRBJ2-7; the D gene is possibly TRBD2 (5 bases). Germline CDR1 SGHVS, CDR2 FQNEAQ. This CDR3 has 15 amino acids. V shed 1 base and J shed 3 bases, with 13 bases lying between them. In DNA form, the CDR3 reads TGTGCCAGCAGCTTAGGGTTCACGGGAAGCTACGAGCAGTACTTC. Its translation is CASSLGFTGSYEQYF. The full variable domain, in which reference TRBV7-8 and TRBJ2-7 provide the parts outside the CDR3, is GAGVSQSPRYKVAKRGQDVALRCDPISGHVSLFWYQQALGQGPEFLTYFQNEAQLDKSGLPSDRFFAERPEGSVSTLKIQRTQQEDSAVYLCASSLGFTGSYEQYFGPGTRLTVT.

V gene TRBV5-1 combines with J gene TRBJ1-1; D may be TRBD1 (5 bases). The CDR3 sequence is 14 residues long. CDR1 SGHRS and CDR2 YFSETQ come from the germline V gene. V dropped 6 bases and J dropped 1 base, with 13 bases sitting between them. CDR3 sequence (DNA): TGCGCCAGCAAGATTAATACAGGGAACACTGAAGCTTTCTTT. Translated: CASKINTGNTEAFF.

The chain is built from TRBV28 and TRBJ2-7; D possibly corresponds to TRBD2 (6 bases). Looked up from germline, CDR1 is MDHEN and CDR2 is SYDVKM. The germline V and J ends were trimmed by 5 bases and 2 bases, with 16 bases remaining between them. The CDR3 spans 15 residues. The chain's CDR3 is CASSQAGLKTYEQYF. The CDR3 nucleotides are TGTGCCAGCAGTCAAGCGGGCCTTAAAACCTACGAGCAGTACTTC. Looking up the rest from reference TRBV28 and TRBJ2-7 gives the full variable domain: DVKVTQSSRYLVKRTGEKVFLECVQDMDHENMFWYRQDPGLGLRLIYFSYDVKMKEKGDIPEGYSVSREKKERFSLILESASTNQTSMYLCASSQAGLKTYEQYFGPGTRLTVT.

The gene calls are TRBV3-1 (or the pseudogene TRBV3-2) and TRBJ1-2; perhaps TRBD1 as D (5 bases). The CDR3 runs 14 residues. Germline V lookup: CDR1 LGHDT, CDR2 YNNKEL (reference sequence). Trimming stripped 1 base from V and 0 bases from J, with 6 bases between. CDR3 protein: CASSQVTANYGYTF. DNA for the CDR3: TGTGCCAGCAGCCAAGTGACAGCTAACTATGGCTACACCTTC.

The genes are TRBV29-1 and TRBJ1-1; 7 bases line up with TRBD1. The CDR3 is 13 amino acids. V lost 5 bases to trimming and J lost 4 bases; unmatched junction nucleotides: 7. The germline CDR1 and CDR2 sequences are SQVTM and ANQGSEA. As DNA, the CDR3 is TGCAGCGTTTCTGGACAGGCGGTCACTGAAGCTTTCTTT. Its translation is CSVSGQAVTEAFF.

This clone occurred a few times. This CDR3 is also generated by other DNA sequences in the sample. The gene calls are TRBV9 and TRBJ1-5; TRBD1 aligns across 9 bases. The CDR3 totals 15 residues. Germline V CDR1 and CDR2: SGDLS, YYNGEE. Losses at the gene ends were 0 bases for V and 7 bases for J; bases not matched to a gene: 5. Here the CDR3 reads CASSVAGQGGQPQHF. In nucleotides, the CDR3 is TGTGCCAGCAGCGTAGCGGGACAGGGAGGACAGCCCCAGCATTTT.

The sample holds many counts of this clone. The J gene is TRBJ1-1, the V gene TRBV25-1; 7 nucleotides agree with TRBD1. The CDR3 runs 13 residues. CDR1 is MGHDK and CDR2 is SYGVNS in the germline V gene. J was trimmed by 4 bases and V by 5 bases; bases with no gene match: 4. As DNA, the CDR3 is TGTGCCAGCAGTTCTTCAGGGGGCACTGAAGCTTTCTTT. It encodes CASSSSGGTEAFF.

This chain connects TRBV2 to TRBJ1-5, with 8 bases lining up with TRBD1. Germline trimming cut 2 bases from V and 6 bases from J; bases unmatched to any gene: 6. Germline CDR1 is SNHLY and CDR2 is FYNNEI. The CDR3 contains 15 residues. CDR3 residues: CASSEMTGERQPQHF. CDR3 DNA: TGTGCCAGCAGTGAAATGACAGGGGAGCGTCAGCCCCAGCATTTT.